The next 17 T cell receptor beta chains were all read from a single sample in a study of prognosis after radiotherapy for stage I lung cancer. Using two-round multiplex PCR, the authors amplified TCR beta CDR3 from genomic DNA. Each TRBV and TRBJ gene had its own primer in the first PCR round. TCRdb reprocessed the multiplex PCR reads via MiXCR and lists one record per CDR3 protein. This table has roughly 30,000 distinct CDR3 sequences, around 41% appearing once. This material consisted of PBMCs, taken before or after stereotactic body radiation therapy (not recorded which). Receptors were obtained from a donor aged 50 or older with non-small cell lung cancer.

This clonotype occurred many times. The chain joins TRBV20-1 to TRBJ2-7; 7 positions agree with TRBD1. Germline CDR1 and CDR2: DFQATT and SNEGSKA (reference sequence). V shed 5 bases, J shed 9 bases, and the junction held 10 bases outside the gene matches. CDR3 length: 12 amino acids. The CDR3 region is CSARGGQIWQYF. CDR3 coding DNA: TGCAGTGCTCGAGGGGGACAGATATGGCAGTACTTC.

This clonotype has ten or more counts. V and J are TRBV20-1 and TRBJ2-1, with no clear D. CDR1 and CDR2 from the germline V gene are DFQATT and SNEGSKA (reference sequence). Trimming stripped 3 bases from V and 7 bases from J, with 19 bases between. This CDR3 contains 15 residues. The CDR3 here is CSASDGSRSSNEQFF. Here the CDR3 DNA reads TGCAGTGCTAGTGATGGGTCTCGGAGTAGTAATGAGCAGTTCTTC.

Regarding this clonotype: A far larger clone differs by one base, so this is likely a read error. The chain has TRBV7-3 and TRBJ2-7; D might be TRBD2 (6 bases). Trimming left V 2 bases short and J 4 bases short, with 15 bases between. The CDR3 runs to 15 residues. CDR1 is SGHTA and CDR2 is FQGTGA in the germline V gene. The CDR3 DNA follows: TGTGCCAGCAGCTTAGCTGGGGGGTCTGTATACGAGCAGTACTTC. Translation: CASSLAGGSVYEQYF.

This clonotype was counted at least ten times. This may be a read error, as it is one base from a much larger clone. The CDR3 DNA follows: TGTGTCAGCAACGACGGCAGGGTCTACGAGCAGTACTTC. Protein product: CVSNDGRVYEQYF. The V and J genes are TRBV6-1 and TRBJ2-7; D is perhaps TRBD1 (5 bases). Germline-derived CDR1 and CDR2 are MNHNS and SASEGT. The CDR3 sequence is 13 residues long.

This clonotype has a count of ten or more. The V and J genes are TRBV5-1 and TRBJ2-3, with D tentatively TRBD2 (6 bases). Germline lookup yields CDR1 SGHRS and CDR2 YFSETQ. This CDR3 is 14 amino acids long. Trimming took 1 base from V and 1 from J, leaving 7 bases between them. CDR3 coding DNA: TGCGCCAGCAGCTTGATAGCGGGCACAGATACGCAGTATTTT. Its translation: CASSLIAGTDTQYF.

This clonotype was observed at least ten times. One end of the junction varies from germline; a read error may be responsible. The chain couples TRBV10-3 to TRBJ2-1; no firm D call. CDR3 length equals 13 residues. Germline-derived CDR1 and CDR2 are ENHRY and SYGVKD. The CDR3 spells CAISVDSHNEQFF. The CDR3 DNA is TGTGCCATCAGTGTCGACTCCCACAATGAGCAGTTCTTC.

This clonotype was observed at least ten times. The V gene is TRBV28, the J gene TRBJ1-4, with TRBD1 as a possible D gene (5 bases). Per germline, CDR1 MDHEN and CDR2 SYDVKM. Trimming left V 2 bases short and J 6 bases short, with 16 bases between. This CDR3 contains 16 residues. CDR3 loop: CASSLMETREYEKLFF. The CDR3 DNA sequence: TGTGCCAGCAGTTTAATGGAAACCAGGGAATATGAAAAACTGTTTTTT.

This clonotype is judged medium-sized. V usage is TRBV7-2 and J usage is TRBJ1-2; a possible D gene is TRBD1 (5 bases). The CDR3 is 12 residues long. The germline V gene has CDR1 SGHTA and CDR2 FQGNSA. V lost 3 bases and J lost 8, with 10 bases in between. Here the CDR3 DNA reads TGTGCCAGCAGCTTGTCAGGGACGGGCTACACCTTC. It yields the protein CASSLSGTGYTF. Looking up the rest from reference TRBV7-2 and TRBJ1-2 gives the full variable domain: GAGVSQSPSNKVTEKGKDVELRCDPISGHTALYWYRQSLGQGLEFLIYFQGNSAPDKSGLPSDRFSAERTGGSVSTLTIQRTQQEDSAVYLCASSLSGTGYTFGSGTRLTVV.

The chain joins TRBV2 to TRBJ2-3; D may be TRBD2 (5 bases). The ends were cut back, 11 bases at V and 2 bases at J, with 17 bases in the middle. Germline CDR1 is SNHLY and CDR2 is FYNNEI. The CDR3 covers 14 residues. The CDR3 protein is CAGLYRPYTDTQYF. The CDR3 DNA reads TGTGCCGGACTTTATCGGCCCTACACAGATACGCAGTATTTT.

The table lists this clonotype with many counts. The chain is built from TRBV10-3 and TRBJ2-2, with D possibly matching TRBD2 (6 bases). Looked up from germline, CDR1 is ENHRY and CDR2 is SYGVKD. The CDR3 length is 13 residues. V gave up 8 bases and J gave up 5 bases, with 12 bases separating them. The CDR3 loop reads CAISGLPTGELFF. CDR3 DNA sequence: TGTGCCATCTCGGGACTCCCAACCGGGGAGCTGTTTTTT.

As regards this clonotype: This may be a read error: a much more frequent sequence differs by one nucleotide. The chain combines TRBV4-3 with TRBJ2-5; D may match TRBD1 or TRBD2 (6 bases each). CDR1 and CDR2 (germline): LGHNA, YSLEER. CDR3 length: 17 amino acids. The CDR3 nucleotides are TGCGCCAGCAGCCAAGGGGGGGCGGGGTTGGGGCAAGAGACCCATTACTTC. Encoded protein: CASSQGGAGLGQETHYF.

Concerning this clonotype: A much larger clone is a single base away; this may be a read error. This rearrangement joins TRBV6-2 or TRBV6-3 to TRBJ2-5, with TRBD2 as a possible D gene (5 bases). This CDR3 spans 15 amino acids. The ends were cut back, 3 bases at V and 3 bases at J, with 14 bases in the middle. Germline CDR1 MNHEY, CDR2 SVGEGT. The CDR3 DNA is TGTGCCAGCAGTTATGGGCTAGTGGGAGAAGAGACCCAGTACTTC. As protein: CASSYGLVGEETQYF.

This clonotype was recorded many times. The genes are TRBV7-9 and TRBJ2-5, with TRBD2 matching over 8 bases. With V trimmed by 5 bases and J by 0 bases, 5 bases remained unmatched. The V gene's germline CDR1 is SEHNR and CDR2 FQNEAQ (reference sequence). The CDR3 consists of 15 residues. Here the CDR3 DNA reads TGTGCCAGCAGCCCCTTACTAGCGGACCAAGAGACCCAGTACTTC. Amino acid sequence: CASSPLLADQETQYF. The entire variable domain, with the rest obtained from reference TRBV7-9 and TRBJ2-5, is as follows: DTGVSQNPRHKITKRGQNVTFRCDPISEHNRLYWYRQTLGQGPEFLTYFQNEAQLEKSRLLSDRFSAERPKGSFSTLEIQRTEQGDSAMYLCASSPLLADQETQYFGPGTRLLVL.

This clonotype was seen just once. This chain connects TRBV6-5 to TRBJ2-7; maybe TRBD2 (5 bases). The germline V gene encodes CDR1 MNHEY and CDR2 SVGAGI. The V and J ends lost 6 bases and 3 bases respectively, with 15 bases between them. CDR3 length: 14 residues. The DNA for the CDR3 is TGTGCCAGCAGCTCCTCGGAGGCCGACTACGAGCAGTACTTC. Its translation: CASSSSEADYEQYF.

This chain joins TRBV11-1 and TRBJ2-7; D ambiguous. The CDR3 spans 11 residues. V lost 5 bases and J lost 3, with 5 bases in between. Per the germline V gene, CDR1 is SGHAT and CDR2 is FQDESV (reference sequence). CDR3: CASSKGYEQYF. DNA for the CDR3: TGTGCCAGCAGCAAGGGCTACGAGCAGTACTTC.

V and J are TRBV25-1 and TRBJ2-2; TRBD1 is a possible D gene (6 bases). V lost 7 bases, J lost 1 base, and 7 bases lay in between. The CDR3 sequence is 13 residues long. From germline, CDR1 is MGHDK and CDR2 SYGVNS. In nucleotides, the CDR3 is TGTGCCAGCAAACAGGGGAACACCGGGGAGCTGTTTTTT. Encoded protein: CASKQGNTGELFF.

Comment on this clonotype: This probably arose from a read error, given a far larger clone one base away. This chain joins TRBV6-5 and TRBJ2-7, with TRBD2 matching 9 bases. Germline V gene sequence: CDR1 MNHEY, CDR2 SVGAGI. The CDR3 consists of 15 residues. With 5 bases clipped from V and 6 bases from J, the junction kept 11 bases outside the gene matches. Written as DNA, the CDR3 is TGTGCCAGCAGTGGTCTCTTAGCGGGAGAGTTCGAGCAGTACTTC. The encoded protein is CASSGLLAGEFEQYF.